The rows below give T cell receptor beta chains drawn from one sample of a study of blood T cells in healthy people across ages. TCRdb re-analysed the 5' RACE reads in MiXCR, keeping a single row per CDR3 protein. The sample has approximately 1,700,000 distinct CDR3 sequences; 35% to 50% are singletons. Sample: blood. These receptors were collected from a human donor in good health. CDR3s include the opening cysteine and the closing phenylalanine or tryptophan. D genes are given only for firm matches. Clone size is not always given. Where it is, it says once, few, many or a class for expanded clones.

>few|TRBD2|TRBJ2-3|TRBV4-3
TGCGCCAGCAGCCAAGATTTGGCGGGGGGCCCCGGGGATACGCAGTATTTT
CASSQDLAGGPGDTQYF
>NA|TRBD1|TRBJ2-7|TRBV7-6
TGTGCCAGCAGCTTAGCGGTATGGGGACAGGCAACGTACGAGCAGTACTTC
CASSLAVWGQATYEQYF
>NA|TRBD2|TRBJ2-4|TRBV11-2
TGTGCCAGCAGCGGGACGACTAGCGGGGGGAAGAACATTCAGTACTTC
CASSGTTSGGKNIQYF
>NA|NA|TRBJ1-1|TRBV6-1
TGTGCCAGCAGTGCTGGGGGCGATGCTGAAGCTTTCTTT
CASSAGGDAEAFF
>few|NA|TRBJ1-1|TRBV9
TGTGCCAGCAGTTTTATTCCTGGGAACACTGAAGCTTTCTTT
CASSFIPGNTEAFF
>few|TRBD2|TRBJ2-6|TRBV2
TGTGCGCGCGGGGGTCTAGCTGGGGCCAACGTCCTGACTTTC
CARGGLAGANVLTF
>few|NA|TRBJ1-2|TRBV29-1
TGCAGCGTTTCAGGGGAGGACTATGGCTACACCTTC
CSVSGEDYGYTF
>few|NA|TRBJ2-1|TRBV20-1
TGCAGTGCTAGGGACCCTTTAAGCGGGAATGAGCAGTTCTTC
CSARDPLSGNEQFF
>few|NA|TRBJ2-7|TRBV6-6
TGTGCCAGCAGTTACATGTCAGGGGCATCTGACGAGCAGTACTTC
CASSYMSGASDEQYF
>NA|NA|TRBJ1-2|TRBV18
TGTGCCAGCTCATTGGGGCTACTCGATAGCTATGGCTACACCTTC
CASSLGLLDSYGYTF
>many|NA|TRBJ2-3|TRBV4-1
TGCGCCAGCAGCCAAGGATCTAGGCAGGCAAGGGCGCAGTATTTT
CASSQGSRQARAQYF
>NA|NA|TRBJ1-4|TRBV10-3
TGTGCCATCAGTGAAGGGGCGACAACTAATGAAAAACTGTTTTTT
CAISEGATTNEKLFF
>NA|NA|TRBJ1-1|TRBV12-3/TRBV12-4
TGTGCCAGCAACACTCCTGGAAGGGGCCTCAACACTGAAGCTTTCTTT
CASNTPGRGLNTEAFF
>few|NA|TRBJ2-5|TRBV7-2
TGTGCCAGCAGCTTAGCCGCAGGGGAGGTCCAGTACTTC
CASSLAAGEVQYF
>NA|TRBD2|TRBJ2-7|TRBV5-1
TGCGCCAGCAGCTTCGCTAGCGGGGGATCGACCTACGAGCAGTACTTC
CASSFASGGSTYEQYF
>few|TRBD2|TRBJ2-3|TRBV4-2
TGTGCCAGCAGCCATCTAGGAATCGGGACTAGCGGAACAGATACGCAGTATTTT
CASSHLGIGTSGTDTQYF
>few|NA|TRBJ2-7|TRBV7-9
TGTGCCAGCAGCCCTCTCTCCGCCGAGCAGTACTTC
CASSPLSAEQYF
>NA|NA|TRBJ2-1|TRBV7-9
TGTGCCAGCAGCTTCCCCCTAAACGCCAATGAGCAGTTCTTC
CASSFPLNANEQFF
>NA|TRBD1|TRBJ1-1|TRBV7-2
TGTGCCAGCAGCGTGGAGAACAGGGGTGCTTTCTTT
CASSVENRGAFF
>NA|TRBD2|TRBJ2-1|TRBV4-2
TGTGCCAGCAGCCATGCCGTCCGGGACTACTCCTACAATGAGCAGTTCTTC
CASSHAVRDYSYNEQFF
>few|TRBD2|TRBJ2-1|TRBV5-8
TGTGCCAGCAGGCCCCGGGGGGTTGATGAGCAGTTCTTC
CASRPRGVDEQFF
>once|NA|TRBJ2-7|TRBV3-1
TGTGCCAGCAGCCAGGGGTGGGACTACGAGCAGTACTTC
CASSQGWDYEQYF
>few|NA|TRBJ2-7|TRBV5-4
TGTGCCAGCAGCTCGACCGGTCTGAGGGACGAGCAGTACTTC
CASSSTGLRDEQYF
>NA|NA|TRBJ2-1|TRBV29-1
TGCAGCGTTGAAGACAGGGGCGTAGGTGAGCAGTTCTTC
CSVEDRGVGEQFF
>NA|NA|TRBJ2-5|TRBV4-2
TGTGCCAGCAGCCAAGATTGGCTAGAGGAGACCCAGTACTTC
CASSQDWLEETQYF
>many|NA|TRBJ2-7|TRBV7-2
TGTGCCAGCAGTCCATCAGGGATTTACGAGCAGTACTTC
CASSPSGIYEQYF
>NA|NA|TRBJ1-2|TRBV7-3
TGTGCCAGCAGCTCGGCACCTCACTATGGCTACACCTTC
CASSSAPHYGYTF
>NA|TRBD2|TRBJ2-3|TRBV20-1
TGCAGTGCTCGGGACACTAGCGGTGCAGATACGCAGTATTTT
CSARDTSGADTQYF
>NA|TRBD1|TRBJ2-7|TRBV7-2
TGTGCCAGCAGCTCGGACAGGGGGTCCTACAATGAGCAGTACTTC
CASSSDRGSYNEQYF
>NA|NA|TRBJ2-5|TRBV12-3/TRBV12-4
TGTGCCAGCAGTACAAATACTCCAGGGTCGGGAAGAGAGACCCAGTACTTC
CASSTNTPGSGRETQYF
>NA|NA|TRBJ1-2|TRBV6-1
TGTACCAGCAGTCCCCTGCGGGTGATAGGCGAGGAGTATGGCTACACCTTC
CTSSPLRVIGEEYGYTF